This TCR beta chain appears in the sequencing data of a study of the immune and genomic landscape of osteosarcoma. As for the study in general: Localized disease at presentation in over 75%; roughly 64% were male.

Whole-study findings and limits: Clonality was low: mean roughly 0.081, highest 0.3 to 0.35, suggesting limited expansion. Compared with cold C1, the hot C3 cluster had higher, still-low clonality. About five cases had a single hyperexpanded clone dominating the repertoire, all with fewer than 100 T-cell clonotypes.

TCRdb's table, derived via immunoSEQ multiplex PCR, lists solely in-frame clones and lacks some. The sample contains about 1,300 clones, around four fifths of which appear only once. CDR1 and CDR2 (germline): SGHTA, FQGNSA. The CDR3 totals 12 residues. The germline V and J ends were trimmed by 4 bases and 4 bases, with 8 bases remaining between them. Worth noting for this clone: Its specificity is unknown.

This clonotype was obtained from a man aged 18 to 35 with osteosarcoma. The source material was tumor tissue from a local recurrence in the skull. The V call is TRBV7-2, the J call TRBJ2-7; D is unresolved. CDR3 nucleotide sequence: TGTGCCAGCAGCTCTCAAGATTACGAGCAGTACTTC. It translates to CASSSQDYEQYF.